This passage covers 27 T cell receptor beta chains from one sample sequenced in a study of post-analysis software for immune sequencing data. Overall study findings and caveats: Five or six TRBV segments, TRBV5-6, TRBV5-1 and TRBV20-1 among them, were found more frequent in patients than controls.

For these receptors, no antigen is known. Unique-molecular-identifier-tagged TCR beta cDNA libraries were used. TCRdb re-called the PCR reads with MiXCR, one entry per CDR3 protein. This table holds under 900,000 distinct CDR3 sequences, approximately 57% found once. Specimen: blood. These receptors all come from a girl between 5 and 17 years old with multiple sclerosis.

V usage is TRBV7-2 and J usage is TRBJ1-1; D gene ambiguous. V lost 5 bases and J 5 bases, leaving 12 bases between the germline ends. This CDR3 spans 13 amino acids. Germline CDR1 reads SGHTA; CDR2 reads FQGNSA. The CDR3 DNA reads TGTGCCAGCAGCCCCCGGGTGGGAACTGAAGCTTTCTTT. Translated: CASSPRVGTEAFF.

The chain links TRBV7-2 to TRBJ2-7; TRBD1 might be the D (6 bases). The CDR3 extends over 15 amino acids. V lost 4 bases to trimming and J lost 2 bases, with 15 bases between them. The germline V gene has CDR1 SGHTA and CDR2 FQGNSA. CDR3 sequence: CASSSRQDPTYEQYF. In DNA, the CDR3 is TGTGCCAGCAGCTCGAGACAGGATCCCACCTACGAGCAGTACTTC.

This chain joins TRBV2 and TRBJ2-7; 8 bases map to TRBD2. Germline V gene lookup returns CDR1 SNHLY and CDR2 FYNNEI. The CDR3 length is 15 residues. Trimming cost V 7 bases and J 6 bases; bases outside gene matches: 14. CDR3: CASITGGSGRGEQYF. The CDR3 DNA reads as TGTGCCAGCATCACCGGAGGGAGCGGGAGAGGCGAGCAGTACTTC.

This chain joins TRBV7-6 and TRBJ2-5, with TRBD2 matching 11 bases. The CDR3 runs 20 residues. The germline gives CDR1 SGHVS, CDR2 FNYEAQ. J gave up 4 bases and V 0 bases, and 16 bases lay outside the gene matches. CDR3 amino acids: CASSLARGLLTSGMGETQYF. As DNA, the CDR3 is TGTGCCAGCAGCTTAGCGAGGGGCCTTTTGACTAGCGGGATGGGAGAGACCCAGTACTTC.

This clonotype was recorded a few times. V gene TRBV20-1 combines with J gene TRBJ2-7; 7 nucleotides align to TRBD1. This CDR3 contains 15 residues. From germline, CDR1 is DFQATT and CDR2 SNEGSKA (reference sequence). The trim removed 4 bases at V and 2 bases at J, leaving 11 bases unmatched. The CDR3 region is CSATATGTLAYEQYF. The CDR3 DNA is TGCAGTGCTACCGCGACAGGGACCCTTGCCTACGAGCAGTACTTC.

V usage is TRBV20-1 and J usage is TRBJ2-1, with 10 positions matching TRBD2. Trimming took 3 bases from V and 0 from J; bases not matched to a gene: 8. Germline values: CDR1 DFQATT, CDR2 SNEGSKA (reference sequence). This CDR3 region has 17 residues. In DNA form, the CDR3 reads TGCAGTGCTAGTCCCACTAGCGGGGCGAGCTCCTACAATGAGCAGTTCTTC. It yields the protein CSASPTSGASSYNEQFF.

The genes are TRBV11-1 and TRBJ2-7, with TRBD2 identical over 8 bases. J gave up 3 bases and V 2 bases, and 12 bases lay outside the gene matches. CDR3 length equals 17 residues. Germline CDR1 SGHAT, CDR2 FQDESV (reference sequence). The CDR3 nucleotides are TGTGCCAGCAGCTTATATGGCGGGGGGTCCTCCGACTACGAGCAGTACTTC. It translates to CASSLYGGGSSDYEQYF.

The chain is built from TRBV15 and TRBJ1-5; no clear D. Trimming cost V 5 bases and J 8 bases, with 16 bases left between them. The CDR3 totals 14 residues. CDR1 LNHNV and CDR2 YYDKDF come from the germline V gene (reference sequence). The CDR3 region has the DNA TGTGCCACCAGCCCCGGAACCGAGACAAAGCCCCAGCATTTT. This codes for CATSPGTETKPQHF.

V and J are TRBV20-1 and TRBJ2-1; possible D gene TRBD2, 5 bases. Per the germline V gene, CDR1 is DFQATT and CDR2 is SNEGSKA (reference sequence). The CDR3 has 15 amino acids. V was pared by 6 bases and J by 6 bases, with 21 bases between. CDR3 DNA sequence: TGCAGTGCCGGAGGTAGCGTTTTAAATTCCAATGAGCAGTTCTTC. This gives the protein CSAGGSVLNSNEQFF.

A few counts support this clonotype. The chain uses TRBV20-1 and TRBJ2-7; 7 bases align to TRBD2. Looked up from germline, CDR1 is DFQATT and CDR2 is SNEGSKA (reference sequence). The CDR3 has 18 amino acids. V dropped 1 base and J dropped 3; count of bases not matched to a gene: 18. CDR3 sequence: CSARVGPLGLADHYEQYF. The CDR3, as DNA: TGCAGTGCTAGAGTTGGACCCTTGGGGCTAGCGGACCACTACGAGCAGTACTTC.

This rearrangement joins TRBV20-1 to TRBJ2-7; weak D call: TRBD2 (5 bases). The ends were cut back, 3 bases at V and 0 bases at J, with 12 bases in the middle. Germline V gene sequence: CDR1 DFQATT, CDR2 SNEGSKA (reference sequence). This CDR3 is 14 amino acids long. DNA for the CDR3: TGCAGTGCTAGTAGGCTAGCTCTCTCCTACGAGCAGTACTTC. Translating gives CSASRLALSYEQYF.

This clonotype has just a few counts. The chain uses TRBV7-2 and TRBJ2-7; 10 nucleotides match TRBD2. CDR3 size: 15 residues. Germline CDR1 SGHTA, CDR2 FQGNSA. Germline trimming cut 6 bases from V and 2 bases from J; bases unmatched to any gene: 7. DNA for the CDR3: TGTGCCAGCAGAGACGTAGGACTAGCGGCCTACGAGCAGTACTTC. Its protein is CASRDVGLAAYEQYF.

The CDR3 DNA sequence: TGCGCCAGCAGCTTGCGGGAAATAGCGGGGGCCCGTGGCACAGATACGCAGTATTTT. Residues: CASSLREIAGARGTDTQYF. V usage is TRBV5-1 and J usage is TRBJ2-3; 9 bases are a match to TRBD2. The V gene's germline CDR1 is SGHRS and CDR2 YFSETQ. The CDR3 has 19 amino acids. After removal of 1 base from V and 1 base from J, the junction contained 13 bases not matched to a gene.

This chain links TRBV12-3 or TRBV12-4 with TRBJ2-2, with D tentatively TRBD1 (7 bases). V lost 6 bases and J 5 bases, leaving 19 bases between the germline ends. The CDR3 is 16 residues long. CDR3 nucleotides: TGTGCCAGCAGGTACCGGGACAGCGGAGGGACCGGGGAGCTGTTTTTT. It is translated as CASRYRDSGGTGELFF.

The rearrangement uses TRBV7-2 and TRBJ2-3; D ambiguous. With 5 bases removed from V and 7 bases from J, the gap between germline ends came to 22 bases. The CDR3 is 16 amino acids. The germline gives CDR1 SGHTA, CDR2 FQGNSA. DNA for the CDR3: TGTGCCAGCAGCCCCTTGACAAACTCCCACAGAAATACGCAGTATTTT. Translating gives CASSPLTNSHRNTQYF.

This clonotype has just a few counts. The rearrangement links TRBV29-1 to TRBJ2-7; 8 nucleotides line up with TRBD1. This CDR3 region has 13 residues. V lost 5 bases, J lost 0 bases, and 3 bases stayed unmatched. Germline assignment: CDR1 SQVTM and CDR2 ANQGSEA. CDR3: CSVSGTGSYEQYF. Here the CDR3 DNA reads TGCAGCGTTTCCGGGACAGGCTCCTACGAGCAGTACTTC.

V usage is TRBV7-9 and J usage is TRBJ2-7; 7 bases align to TRBD2. V lost 1 base to trimming and J lost 5 bases; unmatched junction nucleotides: 8. The germline gives CDR1 SEHNR, CDR2 FQNEAQ (reference sequence). CDR3 size: 15 residues. The CDR3 coding sequence is TGTGCCAGCAGCTTAGGCGGCGGGGGAATCCACGAGCAGTACTTC. Its protein is CASSLGGGGIHEQYF.

This chain uses TRBV10-3 with TRBJ2-1; TRBD1 matches 11 bases. The V gene's germline CDR1 is ENHRY and CDR2 SYGVKD. The CDR3 is made up of 13 amino acids. V gave up 7 bases and J gave up 9 bases; unmatched junction bases: 5. In DNA, the CDR3 is TGTGCCATCAAGGGACAGGGGGGAGGTGAGCAGTTCTTC. Its protein is CAIKGQGGGEQFF.

The rearrangement joins TRBV20-1 to TRBJ1-2, with 7 bases identical to TRBD1. This CDR3 region has 13 residues. Trimming removed 0 bases from V and 8 bases from J; junction bases left unmatched: 6. CDR1 is DFQATT, CDR2 SNEGSKA, per germline (reference sequence). The CDR3 coding sequence is TGCAGTGCTAGAGATGAGGGGGCGTGGGGCTACACCTTC. Translation: CSARDEGAWGYTF.

V is TRBV20-1 and J is TRBJ2-3; no firm D call. Trimming stripped 0 bases from V and 3 bases from J, with 10 bases between. CDR3 length: 14 amino acids. The germline V gene encodes CDR1 DFQATT and CDR2 SNEGSKA (reference sequence). This CDR3 reads CSARDYRVTDTQYF. The DNA of the CDR3 is TGCAGTGCTAGAGATTACCGGGTAACAGATACGCAGTATTTT.

The chain joins TRBV29-1 to TRBJ1-2, with D perhaps TRBD1 (6 bases). CDR3 size: 12 residues. Germline assignment: CDR1 SQVTM and CDR2 ANQGSEA. Trimming took off 7 bases at V and 2 bases at J, with 11 bases between the two ends. DNA for the CDR3: TGCAGCGCCGGGACACCCAACTATGGCTACACCTTC. This gives the protein CSAGTPNYGYTF.

This clonotype was seen a few times. The chain uses TRBV4-1 and TRBJ1-5; 9 nucleotides agree with TRBD1. The V and J ends lost 0 bases and 7 bases, in that order; junction bases with no gene match: 10. The CDR3 length is 17 residues. Germline-derived CDR1 and CDR2 are MGHRA and YSYEKL. DNA of the CDR3: TGCGCCAGCAGCCAAGAGGGGGACAGGGTAGGCGGCCAGCCCCAGCATTTT. Its protein is CASSQEGDRVGGQPQHF.

The chain has TRBV6-5 and TRBJ2-7; TRBD1 matches at 8 bases. This CDR3 contains 14 residues. With V trimmed by 10 bases and J by 4 bases, 12 bases remained unmatched. Per the germline V gene, CDR1 is MNHEY and CDR2 is SVGAGI. This chain's CDR3 is CATGQGTLGYEQYF. CDR3 in DNA: TGTGCCACTGGACAGGGCACTTTAGGGTACGAGCAGTACTTC.

V gene TRBV6-5 combines with J gene TRBJ1-5; a weak D match, TRBD1 (5 bases). CDR1 is MNHEY and CDR2 is SVGAGI in the germline V gene. The CDR3 covers 16 residues. Between the trimmed V and J ends, which lost 0 bases and 2 bases, there was a span of 11 bases. CDR3 region: CASSYSQGVGNQPQHF. The CDR3 bases are TGTGCCAGCAGTTACTCCCAGGGTGTTGGCAATCAGCCCCAGCATTTT.

The chain couples TRBV6-2 or TRBV6-3 to TRBJ1-2; maybe TRBD1 (6 bases). Trimming removed 2 bases from V and 7 bases from J, with 23 bases in between. CDR3 length: 17 amino acids. Germline V lookup: CDR1 MNHEY, CDR2 SVGEGT. CDR3 DNA: TGTGCCAGCAGTTACGGTCGGGCAGGGGAACGGAGCAGTGGCTACACCTTC. It is translated as CASSYGRAGERSSGYTF.

The table lists this clonotype with a few counts. V is TRBV20-1 and J is TRBJ2-4; tentative D call: TRBD1 (6 bases). The germline gives CDR1 DFQATT, CDR2 SNEGSKA (reference sequence). Trimming removed 0 bases at V and 8 bases at J, with 14 bases between. The CDR3 is 14 residues long. CDR3 sequence reads: CSARDLGGRDIQYF. CDR3 nucleotides: TGCAGTGCTAGAGATCTAGGGGGACGGGACATTCAGTACTTC.

This rearrangement joins TRBV29-1 to TRBJ2-1; a weak D match, TRBD2 (6 bases). The length of the CDR3 is 14 residues. CDR1 is SQVTM and CDR2 is ANQGSEA in the germline V gene. V shed 3 bases and J shed 3 bases, with 12 bases lying between them. The CDR3 sequence: CSVDHGLSYNEQFF. The CDR3, as DNA: TGCAGCGTTGACCACGGACTAAGCTACAATGAGCAGTTCTTC.